This T cell receptor beta chain was documented in a study of blood T cell repertoires in COVID-19. Study in general: Sample material is recorded as cDNA or gDNA derived from T cells, B-cell-depleted T cells, or PBMCs.

Authors' processing steps: Amplified reference gene primers provided the basis for estimating nucleated cell counts. Sequencing used immunoSEQ multiplex PCR; TCRdb keeps in-frame clones, though not all of them. That table gives V, J and clone size, and the DNA gave D and trimming. The top ten hold about 28% of the sample, which has around 71,000 clones, roughly 83% seen once. The CDR3 runs 16 residues. The V gene lost 6 bases and the J gene lost 7 bases, with 21 bases spanning the gap. Germline assignment: CDR1 MNHEY and CDR2 SVGEGT. The source of this sequence is a man between 65 and 85 years old with acute or convalescent COVID-19. The V gene is TRBV6-2 or TRBV6-3, the J gene TRBJ1-4; TRBD1 might be the D (6 bases). Input material: peripheral blood. CDR3 amino acids: CASSAYQGSGSEKLFF. The DNA for the CDR3 is TGTGCCAGCAGCGCCTACCAGGGGTCGGGGAGTGAAAAACTGTTTTTT.